The 20 T cell receptor beta chains presented below share a single source sample, sequenced in a study of blood T cell repertoires in COVID-19. TCRdb's copy holds only in-frame clones and misses some; the assay was immunoSEQ multiplex PCR. In the table there are roughly 87,000 clones, about 78% of which are singletons. The sample comprised peripheral blood. The source is a woman older than 75 with acute or convalescent COVID-19.

The count of this clone is one. This chain connects TRBV6-6 to TRBJ2-7; 8 nucleotides line up with TRBD1. The CDR3 loop spans 14 amino acids. The germline V gene has CDR1 MNHNY and CDR2 SVGAGI (reference sequence). The V and J ends lost 9 bases and 2 bases, in that order; junction bases with no gene match: 9. The CDR3 sequence: CASTRQGSTYEQYF. CDR3 coding DNA: TGTGCCAGTACCAGACAGGGGTCTACCTACGAGCAGTACTTC.

The chain is built from TRBV7-9 and TRBJ2-7; TRBD1 aligns across 10 bases. The CDR3 is made up of 16 amino acids. V shed 4 bases, J shed 5 bases, and the junction held 11 bases outside the gene matches. Per germline, CDR1 SEHNR and CDR2 FQNEAQ (reference sequence). The DNA for the CDR3 is TGTGCCAGCAGCTCACTCCCGGGACAGGGGCCGGACGAGCAGTACTTC. Translation gives CASSSLPGQGPDEQYF.

The rearrangement joins TRBV5-4 to TRBJ2-3; 7 bases line up with TRBD1. Trimming cost V 1 base and J 4 bases; bases outside gene matches: 6. CDR3 length: 15 residues. Germline V gives CDR1 SGHNT, CDR2 YYREEE (reference sequence). CDR3 in amino acids: CASSLRQGTADTQYF. CDR3 in DNA: TGTGCCAGCAGCTTGCGACAGGGTACGGCAGATACGCAGTATTTT.

On this clone itself: Other DNA sequences from this sample encode an identical CDR3 as well. The chain combines TRBV2 with TRBJ2-5, with D hard to call. The V gene's germline CDR1 is SNHLY and CDR2 FYNNEI. V was clipped by 3 bases and J by 4 bases, with 9 bases between them. This CDR3 has 13 residues. Written as DNA, the CDR3 is TGTGCCAGCAGTGAGTACGAGAGAGAGACCCAGTACTTC. It encodes CASSEYERETQYF.

V usage is TRBV4-3 and J usage is TRBJ1-2, with TRBD1 matching over 8 bases. Germline CDR1 reads LGHNA; CDR2 reads YSLEER. This CDR3 contains 14 residues. J gave up 7 bases and V 3 bases, and 7 bases lay outside the gene matches. The DNA of the CDR3 is TGCGCCAGCAGCCAGGACAGGGACCTGACTGGCTACACCTTC. It yields the protein CASSQDRDLTGYTF.

V is TRBV7-9 and J is TRBJ1-2; D uncertain. Germline-derived CDR1 and CDR2 are SEHNR and FQNEAQ (reference sequence). With 1 base removed from V and 6 bases from J, the gap between germline ends came to 6 bases. This CDR3 has 12 amino acids. The CDR3 DNA follows: TGTGCCAGCAGCTTAGTCAGTCATGGCTACACCTTC. This translates into CASSLVSHGYTF.

The V call is TRBV5-1, the J call TRBJ2-5, with D perhaps matching TRBD1 (5 bases). The CDR3 has 17 residues. V was clipped by 0 bases and J by 5 bases, with 20 bases between them. From germline, CDR1 is SGHRS and CDR2 YFSETQ. The chain's CDR3 is CASSLGSDRPSVETQYF. The CDR3 DNA sequence: TGCGCCAGCAGCTTGGGAAGCGACAGACCCTCGGTGGAGACCCAGTACTTC.

The gene calls are TRBV2 and TRBJ2-3, with 9 bases matching TRBD2. Germline V gene data show CDR1 as SNHLY and CDR2 as FYNNEI. The CDR3 contains 16 residues. V was clipped by 1 base and J by 4 bases; unmatched bases: 6. The CDR3 protein is CASSEVSSGEADTQYF. Here the CDR3 DNA reads TGTGCCAGCAGTGAAGTGTCTAGCGGGGAAGCAGATACGCAGTATTTT.

The CDR3: CASSSRGLNTEAFF. The DNA of the CDR3 is TGTGCCAGCAGTTCCAGGGGCTTGAACACTGAAGCTTTCTTT. The chain links TRBV6-5 to TRBJ1-1; perhaps TRBD1 as D (6 bases). Germline V gene lookup returns CDR1 MNHEY and CDR2 SVGAGI. The CDR3 extends over 14 amino acids. The V gene lost 4 bases and the J gene lost 0 bases, with 9 bases spanning the gap.

The V gene is TRBV6-5, the J gene TRBJ1-6; TRBD1 agrees at 10 bases. The CDR3 spans 13 residues. Germline values: CDR1 MNHEY, CDR2 SVGAGI. V shed 4 bases, J shed 10 bases, and the junction held 1 base outside the gene matches. The DNA for the CDR3 is TGTGCCAGCAGTTGGACAGGGGGGTCACCCCTCCACTTT. The encoded protein is CASSWTGGSPLHF.

The chain couples TRBV6-6 to TRBJ1-1; possibly TRBD1 for D (6 bases). Germline V CDR1 and CDR2: MNHNY, SVGAGI (reference sequence). Deletions cut 6 bases from V and 0 bases from J, with 32 bases between. The CDR3 is 21 residues long. DNA for the CDR3: TGTGCCAGCAGCCGAGGAACTTACCTAGGGTGGGCAGGGGCCTTGAACACTGAAGCTTTCTTT. Its translation is CASSRGTYLGWAGALNTEAFF.

V usage is TRBV4-2 and J usage is TRBJ1-1, with 8 bases identical to TRBD1. CDR1 and CDR2 from the germline V gene are LGHNA and YNFKEQ. There are 15 residues in the CDR3. With 3 bases clipped from V and 1 base from J, the junction kept 4 bases outside the gene matches. The CDR3: CASSQTGAPNTEAFF. CDR3 in DNA: TGTGCCAGCAGCCAGACAGGGGCGCCGAACACTGAAGCTTTCTTT.

This clone was found many times. Additional DNA sequences in this sample encode the identical CDR3. The CDR3 coding sequence is TGCGCCAGCAGCTTGTCAGGGGGCCAAGAGACCCAGTACTTC. Translating gives CASSLSGGQETQYF. The gene calls are TRBV5-1 and TRBJ2-5; 7 bases line up with TRBD1. Trimming at V came to 1 base and at J to 1 base, leaving 1 base not matched to a gene. The CDR3 contains 14 residues. CDR1 and CDR2 from the germline V gene are SGHRS and YFSETQ.

The rearrangement uses TRBV7-8 and TRBJ2-7; D possibly corresponds to TRBD2 (5 bases). CDR1 and CDR2 from the germline V gene are SGHVS and FQNEAQ. The V end lost 5 bases, the J end lost 6 bases, and 14 bases lay between the germline ends. The CDR3 is 13 residues long. The CDR3 sequence is CASSRTRVGEQYF. The CDR3 nucleotides are TGTGCCAGCAGCCGGACGAGGGTTGGCGAGCAGTACTTC.

This rearrangement joins TRBV6-6 to TRBJ2-7; TRBD2 agrees at 15 bases. The CDR3 covers 16 residues. V was clipped by 4 bases and J by 4 bases; unmatched bases: 5. The V gene's germline CDR1 is MNHNY and CDR2 SVGAGI (reference sequence). CDR3 region: CASSSPGLAGGYEQYF. For the CDR3, the DNA is TGTGCCAGCAGTTCTCCGGGACTAGCGGGGGGTTACGAGCAGTACTTC.

The gene calls are TRBV5-5 and TRBJ1-2; D remains ambiguous. Trimming took 4 bases from V and 8 from J, leaving 18 bases between them. CDR3 size: 14 residues. Looked up from germline, CDR1 is SGHKS and CDR2 is YYEKEE (reference sequence). The CDR3: CASSTLGGVGGYTF. The CDR3 coding sequence is TGTGCCAGCAGCACTCTGGGAGGAGTAGGAGGCTACACCTTC.

This chain links TRBV9 with TRBJ2-7; 8 bases are a match to TRBD2. The CDR3 runs 16 residues. V lost 7 bases to trimming and J lost 6 bases; unmatched junction nucleotides: 18. The germline gives CDR1 SGDLS, CDR2 YYNGEE. CDR3 in amino acids: CASYGASGLELGEQYF. In nucleotides, the CDR3 is TGTGCCAGCTACGGGGCTAGCGGGCTGGAGCTGGGCGAGCAGTACTTC.

This sequence joins TRBV9 and TRBJ1-5; 8 bases are a match to TRBD1. Germline V CDR1 and CDR2: SGDLS, YYNGEE. With V trimmed by 3 bases and J by 0 bases, 5 bases remained unmatched. The CDR3 is made up of 16 amino acids. CDR3 DNA: TGTGCCAGCAGCGCCGACAGGGGAGATAGCAATCAGCCCCAGCATTTT. Its protein is CASSADRGDSNQPQHF. Full variable domain (missing parts from reference TRBV9 and TRBJ1-5): DSGVTQTPKHLITATGQRVTLRCSPRSGDLSVYWYQQSLDQGLQFLIQYYNGEERAKGNILERFSAQQFPDLHSELNLSSLELGDSALYFCASSADRGDSNQPQHFGDGTRLSIL.

The CDR3 coding sequence is TGTGCCAGCAGCTCCCAGGACAGGGGCGACCCCTACGAGCAGTACTTC. This encodes CASSSQDRGDPYEQYF. The genes are TRBV7-8 and TRBJ2-7, with 9 bases fitting TRBD1. Germline values: CDR1 SGHVS, CDR2 FQNEAQ. Losses at the gene ends were 4 bases for V and 2 bases for J; bases not matched to a gene: 9. The CDR3 runs 16 residues.

J is TRBJ2-5 and V is TRBV7-8; D remains ambiguous. V was shortened by 2 bases and J by 5 bases, with 12 bases between the two germline ends. CDR3 length: 14 amino acids. Germline V lookup: CDR1 SGHVS, CDR2 FQNEAQ. The CDR3 coding sequence is TGTGCCAGCAGCTTACAGCCATGGGCGGAGACCCAGTACTTC. It encodes CASSLQPWAETQYF.